Presented here are 28 T cell receptor beta chains from one specimen sequenced in a study of T cells in Graves' hyperthyroidism and ophthalmopathy. TCR beta CDR3 regions were amplified from RNA. Using the HTBI primer set, a first-round RT-PCR was run on the TCR CDR3. MiXCR, applied by TCRdb to the multiplex PCR reads, yields one record per CDR3 protein. The top ten clones hold approximately 15% of a sample with approximately 720,000 distinct CDR3 sequences, approximately 19% of them seen once. The sequenced material came from blood. The receptor set was obtained from a woman aged 50 to 60 with Graves' hyperthyroidism that later progressed to Graves' ophthalmopathy.

In this sample, this clonotype turned up a few times. V and J are TRBV12-3 or TRBV12-4 and TRBJ2-2; D is undetermined. The length of the CDR3 is 12 residues. V lost 4 bases and J lost 6, with 6 bases in between. The CDR3 DNA reads as TGTGCCAGCAGTTGGGGTTCCGGGGAGCTGTTTTTT. This translates into CASSWGSGELFF.

This clonotype was recorded many times. The chain couples TRBV30 to TRBJ1-5; D is ambiguous. CDR3 length: 14 amino acids. CDR1 is GTSNPN, CDR2 SVGIG, per germline (reference sequence). V was clipped by 2 bases and J by 0 bases, with 8 bases between them. The CDR3: CAWSMEPSNQPQHF. The DNA for the CDR3 is TGTGCCTGGAGTATGGAACCTAGCAATCAGCCCCAGCATTTT.

CDR3 loop: CSALGPGQLDNEKLFF. CDR3 bases: TGCAGTGCGTTGGGACCCGGACAGCTCGATAATGAAAAACTGTTTTTT. The chain carries TRBV20-1 and TRBJ1-4, with a tentative D call TRBD1 (6 bases). CDR1 is DFQATT, CDR2 SNEGSKA, per germline (reference sequence). The CDR3 has 16 amino acids. The V and J ends lost 6 bases and 4 bases respectively, with 21 bases between them.

This clonotype was detected a few times. This chain links TRBV19 with TRBJ1-1; D may be TRBD1 (5 bases). Germline-derived CDR1 and CDR2 are LNHDA and SQIVND (reference sequence). The CDR3 loop spans 14 amino acids. Trimming took off 8 bases at V and 0 bases at J, with 13 bases between the two ends. This chain's CDR3 is CASQRGGMNTEAFF. CDR3 DNA: TGTGCCAGTCAACGGGGGGGGATGAACACTGAAGCTTTCTTT.

This clonotype was detected a few times. At one end, the junction sequence differs from germline, possibly due to a read error. The chain carries TRBV4-2 and TRBJ2-7; 12 positions agree with TRBD2. The CDR3 loop spans 16 amino acids. Germline loops: CDR1 LGHNA, CDR2 YNFKEQ. DNA for the CDR3: TGTGCCAGCAGCCAAGTAGCTAGCGGGGGGGCCTACGAGCAGTCCTTC. Translating gives CASSQVASGGAYEQSF.

This clonotype has a count of ten or more. The V call is TRBV5-1, the J call TRBJ1-4, with D possibly being TRBD1 (6 bases). Trimming took off 0 bases at V and 6 bases at J, with 12 bases between the two ends. Per the germline V gene, CDR1 is SGHRS and CDR2 is YFSETQ. The CDR3 loop spans 15 amino acids. The CDR3 region has the DNA TGCGCCAGCAGCTTGGCGGACAGAACGGATGAAAAACTGTTTTTT. As protein: CASSLADRTDEKLFF.

Only a few counts were recorded for this clonotype. The V and J genes are TRBV6-1 and TRBJ1-3; 8 positions match TRBD1. Trimming removed 5 bases from V and 0 bases from J; junction bases left unmatched: 15. CDR1 is MNHNS, CDR2 SASEGT, per germline. CDR3 length: 19 residues. This CDR3 reads CASSPLTGDTYTSGNTIYF. For the CDR3, the DNA is TGTGCCAGCAGTCCGCTGACAGGGGATACATATACCTCTGGAAACACCATATATTTT.

The V and J genes are TRBV6-6 and TRBJ1-5; D gene unclear. The V end lost 2 bases, the J end lost 2 bases, and 16 bases lay between the germline ends. The CDR3 runs 17 residues. Per the germline V gene, CDR1 is MNHNY and CDR2 is SVGAGI (reference sequence). The CDR3 DNA reads as TGTGCCAGCAGTTACGCCTCGTTGTGGGAGGGCAATCAGCCCCAGCATTTT. Translated: CASSYASLWEGNQPQHF.

Many counts were recorded for this clonotype. This chain connects TRBV30 to TRBJ2-7; tentative D call: TRBD2 (5 bases). This CDR3 is 12 amino acids long. V was cut by 4 bases and J by 5 bases, with 12 bases left in between. Germline-derived CDR1 and CDR2 are GTSNPN and SVGIG (reference sequence). This chain's CDR3 is CAWTGLRDEQYF. The CDR3 DNA follows: TGTGCCTGGACGGGCTTGCGGGACGAGCAGTACTTC.

In its sample, this clonotype was seen many times. The rearrangement uses TRBV2 and TRBJ2-2, with D uncertain. The CDR3 is 13 residues long. Germline values: CDR1 SNHLY, CDR2 FYNNEI. The V end was cut by 8 bases, the J end by 6 bases, with 13 bases between. CDR3 sequence (DNA): TGTGCCAGCCTACGAAATGGCGCCGGGGAGCTGTTTTTT. This translates into CASLRNGAGELFF.

This clonotype was found many times. This CDR3 reads CASSESGGGYEQYF. CDR3 DNA sequence: TGTGCCAGCAGTGAATCAGGGGGGGGATACGAGCAGTACTTC. This chain links TRBV2 with TRBJ2-7; D may match TRBD1 or TRBD2 (7 bases each). Germline CDR1 reads SNHLY; CDR2 reads FYNNEI. V lost 2 bases and J lost 4, with 12 bases in between. This CDR3 is built from 14 residues.

This chain's CDR3 is CASSLEGQVYGYTF. DNA of the CDR3: TGCGCCAGCAGCTTGGAAGGACAGGTCTATGGCTACACCTTC. This chain uses TRBV5-1 with TRBJ1-2; 7 bases line up with TRBD1. The germline V gene has CDR1 SGHRS and CDR2 YFSETQ. This CDR3 has 14 residues. V was pared by 0 bases and J by 4 bases, with 3 bases of the junction left unmatched.

This clonotype was observed a few times. The J gene is TRBJ1-2, the V gene TRBV7-8, with D uncertain. This CDR3 has 12 amino acids. V lost 6 bases, J lost 4 bases, and 9 bases lay in between. CDR1 SGHVS and CDR2 FQNEAQ come from the germline V gene. CDR3 coding DNA: TGTGCCAGCAGTTCAGGATCCTATGGCTACACCTTC. It is translated as CASSSGSYGYTF.

In its sample, this clonotype was seen a few times. The CDR3 here is CAWSVSRTGTEYGYTF. CDR3 DNA sequence: TGTGCCTGGAGTGTATCCCGGACAGGGACTGAGTATGGCTACACCTTC. V gene TRBV30 combines with J gene TRBJ1-2; 8 nucleotides line up with TRBD1. The CDR3 spans 16 residues. Germline V gives CDR1 GTSNPN, CDR2 SVGIG (reference sequence). The V and J ends lost 0 bases and 5 bases, in that order; junction bases with no gene match: 11.

The sample holds a few counts of this clonotype. V usage is TRBV19 and J usage is TRBJ1-1, with TRBD1 matching over 12 bases. Germline lookup yields CDR1 LNHDA and CDR2 SQIVND (reference sequence). The V and J ends lost 1 base and 6 bases, in that order; junction bases with no gene match: 3. The CDR3 has 15 amino acids. The CDR3, as DNA: TGTGCCAGTAGTATAGCCGGGACAGGGGGCTCTGAAGCTTTCTTT. It yields the protein CASSIAGTGGSEAFF.

Here the CDR3 reads CASSRGGGIDEQFF. The CDR3 coding sequence is TGTGCCAGCTCTAGGGGAGGGGGCATCGATGAGCAGTTCTTC. The J gene is TRBJ2-1, the V gene TRBV6-1, with D perhaps given as TRBD1 or TRBD2 (7 bases each). V was shortened by 8 bases and J by 8 bases, with 19 bases between the two germline ends. The CDR3 has 14 residues. Germline V gives CDR1 MNHNS, CDR2 SASEGT.

This chain connects TRBV19 to TRBJ2-3; weak D call: TRBD2 (6 bases). V was shortened by 7 bases and J by 0 bases, with 14 bases between the two germline ends. The CDR3 totals 15 residues. Looked up from germline, CDR1 is LNHDA and CDR2 is SQIVND (reference sequence). CDR3 in amino acids: CASKEGRGSTDTQYF. In nucleotides, the CDR3 is TGTGCCAGTAAAGAAGGGCGGGGCAGCACAGATACGCAGTATTTT.

The chain uses TRBV2 and TRBJ2-2; TRBD1 is a possible D gene (6 bases). CDR3 size: 17 residues. V was pared by 10 bases and J by 0 bases, with 21 bases between. Germline CDR1 SNHLY, CDR2 FYNNEI. CDR3 amino acids: CATSRDRQGPNTGELFF. The CDR3 DNA reads as TGTGCCACCAGCAGAGATCGCCAGGGGCCGAACACCGGGGAGCTGTTTTTT.

This clonotype was recorded many times. The chain couples TRBV20-1 to TRBJ2-7, with TRBD1 as a possible D gene (7 bases). Germline V gives CDR1 DFQATT, CDR2 SNEGSKA (reference sequence). V lost 6 bases and J lost 2, with 17 bases in between. This CDR3 is built from 14 residues. This CDR3 reads CSARDRTNPYEQYF. The CDR3 DNA reads TGCAGTGCGCGGGACAGAACAAACCCCTACGAGCAGTACTTC.

This clonotype has more than one count but fewer than ten. The chain recombines TRBV12-3 or TRBV12-4 with TRBJ2-7, with D unclear. Trimming took off 5 bases at V and 9 bases at J, with 11 bases between the two ends. The CDR3 is 11 amino acids. The CDR3 is CASSRVGMQYF. The CDR3 coding sequence is TGTGCCAGCAGTCGGGTAGGGATGCAGTACTTC.

The chain recombines TRBV19 with TRBJ2-1, with 7 bases fitting TRBD1. Trimming removed 5 bases from V and 4 bases from J; junction bases left unmatched: 8. Looked up from germline, CDR1 is LNHDA and CDR2 is SQIVND (reference sequence). The CDR3 runs 15 residues. The CDR3 DNA reads as TGTGCCAGTAGTCAGGTCGCCAGGGGGTACAATGAGCAGTTCTTC. This encodes CASSQVARGYNEQFF.

V usage is TRBV14 and J usage is TRBJ1-2; the D is unclear. V lost 0 bases and J 4 bases, leaving 15 bases between the germline ends. CDR3 length: 16 amino acids. Germline values: CDR1 SGHDN, CDR2 FVKESK. CDR3 sequence (DNA): TGTGCCAGCAGCCAAGAAGGTTTCGGGTTCGGCTATGGCTACACCTTC. Translating it yields CASSQEGFGFGYGYTF.

In its sample, this clonotype was seen many times. The chain is built from TRBV7-8 and TRBJ2-5; 10 bases fit TRBD2. This CDR3 has 18 amino acids. Unmatched junction bases numbered 14, after V lost 5 bases and J lost 2 bases. Germline-derived CDR1 and CDR2 are SGHVS and FQNEAQ. The CDR3 here is CASSLYHRLAGSQETQYF. CDR3 nucleotides: TGTGCCAGCAGCCTATACCATCGACTAGCGGGTTCTCAAGAGACCCAGTACTTC.

The rearrangement uses TRBV30 and TRBJ1-2; 7 positions match TRBD1. The germline gives CDR1 GTSNPN, CDR2 SVGIG (reference sequence). V gave up 1 base and J gave up 8 bases; unmatched junction bases: 7. This CDR3 has 13 amino acids. CDR3 sequence: CAWSEQGLLGYTF. The CDR3 DNA reads TGTGCCTGGAGTGAACAGGGGTTACTCGGCTACACCTTC. Looking up the rest from reference TRBV30 and TRBJ1-2 gives the full variable domain: SQTIHQWPATLVQPVGSPLSLECTVEGTSNPNLYWYRQAAGRGLQLLFYSVGIGQISSEVPQNLSASRPQDRQFILSSKKLLLSDSGFYLCAWSEQGLLGYTFGSGTRLTVV.

This clonotype was seen many times. The CDR3 DNA follows: TGTGCCATCAGCGGGGCGGGAACGATCACAGATACGCAGTATTTT. Its translation is CAISGAGTITDTQYF. The rearrangement uses TRBV10-3 and TRBJ2-3; a possible D gene is TRBD2 (6 bases). The germline CDR1 and CDR2 sequences are ENHRY and SYGVKD. V dropped 6 bases and J dropped 2 bases, with 15 bases sitting between them. The CDR3 totals 15 residues.

This clonotype showed up just a few times. The J gene is TRBJ2-7, the V gene TRBV10-3; 9 positions agree with TRBD1. Trimming cost V 10 bases and J 5 bases; bases outside gene matches: 9. The CDR3 sequence is 13 residues long. CDR1 is ENHRY, CDR2 SYGVKD, per germline. CDR3 loop: CATKDRGLNEQYF. In DNA form, the CDR3 reads TGTGCCACAAAGGACAGGGGCCTCAACGAGCAGTACTTC.

The chain has TRBV15 and TRBJ1-2; D is uncertain. The V and J ends lost 5 bases and 3 bases respectively, with 16 bases between them. CDR1 and CDR2 from the germline V gene are LNHNV and YYDKDF (reference sequence). The CDR3 covers 15 residues. The CDR3 loop reads CATSARWIGDYGYTF. The CDR3 coding sequence is TGTGCCACCAGCGCCCGATGGATTGGCGACTATGGCTACACCTTC.

This clonotype was seen a few times. The chain is built from TRBV6-5 and TRBJ1-1, with D possibly being TRBD1 (5 bases). The CDR3 has 17 residues. CDR1 is MNHEY and CDR2 is SVGAGI in the germline V gene. V lost 2 bases and J 3 bases, leaving 19 bases between the germline ends. The CDR3 sequence is CASSYLLAQGLHTEAFF. For the CDR3, the DNA is TGTGCCAGCAGTTACCTTCTCGCGCAGGGACTCCACACTGAAGCTTTCTTT.